Listed below are T cell receptor beta chains from one sample, sequenced in a study of identical twins. TCRdb reanalysed the 5' RACE reads using MiXCR and keeps one entry per CDR3 protein. The table records some 1,700,000 distinct CDR3 sequences, about 32% of them present only once. Sequenced input: cord blood. These receptors all stem from a newborn girl in good health. CDR3s include the opening cysteine and the closing phenylalanine or tryptophan. A D gene is named only where the DNA matches it firmly. Size tells how often a clone was seen (once, few, many) or the class of an expanded clone, and some rows leave it out.

v_gene	abundance	j_gene	d_gene	CDR3aa	CDR3nt
TRBV20-1	.	TRBJ1-2	.	CSARETVHGYTF	TGCAGTGCCCGAGAGACAGTTCATGGCTACACCTTC
TRBV20-1	once	TRBJ1-1	.	CSATLHYTEAFF	TGCAGTGCTACTTTACACTACACTGAAGCTTTCTTT
TRBV20-1	.	TRBJ2-7	.	CSTRGAANYEQYF	TGCAGTACTAGGGGAGCGGCAAACTACGAGCAGTACTTC
TRBV29-1	many	TRBJ2-7	TRBD1	CSVYRGNEQYF	TGCAGCGTTTACAGGGGCAACGAGCAGTACTTC
TRBV5-1	few	TRBJ2-3	TRBD2	CASSLGSGSDTQYF	TGCGCCAGCAGCTTGGGTAGCGGGAGTGATACGCAGTATTTT
TRBV20-1	.	TRBJ1-2	.	CSAPGYYYTF	TGCAGTGCACCAGGGTATTACTACACCTTC
TRBV28	few	TRBJ1-1	.	CASTETPNTEAFF	TGTGCCAGCACCGAAACCCCGAACACTGAAGCTTTCTTT
TRBV5-1	.	TRBJ1-1	.	CASSLRASAGASTEAFF	TGCGCCAGCAGCTTGAGGGCGTCGGCAGGAGCCTCCACTGAAGCTTTCTTT
TRBV5-1	.	TRBJ2-7	TRBD1	CASSLRPGQGNNEQYF	TGCGCCAGCAGCTTGCGGCCGGGACAGGGGAACAATGAGCAGTACTTC
TRBV7-8	.	TRBJ2-1	.	CASSFTLDHNEQFF	TGTGCCAGCAGCTTTACCCTCGACCACAATGAGCAGTTCTTC
TRBV6-6	.	TRBJ1-2	.	CASSYSISQGGYGYTF	TGTGCCAGCAGTTACTCGATATCCCAGGGCGGCTATGGCTACACCTTC
TRBV28	.	TRBJ2-3	.	CASSFQRPGTDTQYF	TGTGCCAGCAGTTTTCAGCGCCCAGGCACAGATACGCAGTATTTT
TRBV19	.	TRBJ2-3	.	CASSIQGGGDTQYF	TGTGCCAGTAGTATCCAAGGAGGCGGAGATACGCAGTATTTT
TRBV28	few	TRBJ2-4	.	CASSLMAAKNIQYF	TGTGCCAGCAGTTTGATGGCAGCCAAAAACATTCAGTACTTC
TRBV20-1	few	TRBJ1-5	TRBD1	CSAAAGTGFSNQPQHF	TGCAGTGCTGCAGCCGGGACAGGGTTTAGCAATCAGCCCCAGCATTTT
TRBV12-3/TRBV12-4	few	TRBJ1-1	.	CASSLARQQWTEAFF	TGTGCCAGCAGTTTAGCGAGGCAGCAGTGGACTGAAGCTTTCTTT
TRBV18	few	TRBJ1-1	.	CASSPGQPPVAFF	TGTGCCAGCTCACCGGGGCAACCGCCAGTGGCTTTCTTT
TRBV20-1	.	TRBJ1-1	TRBD1	CSAIKPGQLNTEAFF	TGCAGTGCCATTAAACCGGGACAGTTGAACACTGAAGCTTTCTTT
TRBV21-1	.	TRBJ2-7	.	CASTTRQKEAQYF	TGTGCCAGCACAACTAGGCAGAAAGAGGCCCAGTACTTC
TRBV20-1	many	TRBJ1-6	.	CSATMGQFNSPLHF	TGCAGTGCCACTATGGGGCAATTTAATTCACCCCTCCACTTT
TRBV5-1	.	TRBJ2-7	TRBD1	CASSLGDRGIHEQYF	TGCGCCAGCAGCTTGGGGGACAGGGGAATCCACGAGCAGTACTTC
TRBV20-1	.	TRBJ2-7	TRBD2	CSARDHQAGTYEQYF	TGCAGTGCTAGAGATCATCAAGCGGGGACCTACGAGCAGTACTTC
TRBV5-4	few	TRBJ2-7	TRBD2	CASSLSLAETYEQYF	TGTGCCAGCAGCTTGTCACTAGCGGAAACCTACGAGCAGTACTTC
TRBV4-2	.	TRBJ2-7	.	CASSQVADPYEQYF	TGTGCCAGCAGCCAAGTGGCAGACCCCTACGAGCAGTACTTC
TRBV5-1	few	TRBJ1-2	.	CASSYVGKVGGYTF	TGCGCCAGCAGCTACGTTGGAAAGGTCGGGGGCTACACCTTC
TRBV7-2	.	TRBJ2-7	.	CASSQRNRVYEQYF	TGCGCCAGCAGCCAACGAAACAGGGTCTACGAGCAGTACTTC
TRBV10-3	.	TRBJ2-7	.	CAISELHYEQYF	TGTGCCATCAGTGAGTTACACTACGAGCAGTACTTC
TRBV20-1	.	TRBJ1-5	.	CSARGVGGYLQPQHF	TGCAGTGCTAGGGGTGTGGGCGGGTACTTACAGCCCCAGCATTTT
TRBV5-4	once	TRBJ2-7	.	CASSLVDFSYNEQYF	TGTGCCAGCAGCTTGGTGGACTTCTCTTACAATGAGCAGTACTTC
TRBV6-1	.	TRBJ2-3	TRBD2	CASSEVVLLALSTDTQYF	TGTGCCAGCAGTGAAGTCGTCCTACTAGCGCTTAGCACAGATACGCAGTATTTT
TRBV28	.	TRBJ1-4	.	CASRDSRGASNEKLFF	TGTGCCAGCAGGGACAGTAGGGGCGCGTCTAATGAAAAACTGTTTTTT
TRBV29-1	.	TRBJ2-5	TRBD2	CSVGSGRALETQYF	TGCAGCGTTGGGAGCGGGAGGGCCCTCGAGACCCAGTACTTC
TRBV3-1	.	TRBJ2-1	TRBD2	CASSPGLARENEQFF	TGTGCCAGCAGCCCGGGACTAGCGAGAGAGAATGAGCAGTTCTTC
TRBV4-1	.	TRBJ1-2	.	CATGTLKGYTF	TGCGCCACCGGGACCCTTAAGGGCTACACCTTC
TRBV2	few	TRBJ2-1	.	CASSERRTLSEYNEQFF	TGTGCCAGCAGTGAGCGTAGAACTCTAAGCGAGTACAATGAGCAGTTCTTC
TRBV5-1	.	TRBJ2-7	.	CASSLRQEIQYF	TGCGCCAGCAGCTTACGACAAGAGATCCAGTACTTC
TRBV20-1	.	TRBJ2-5	.	CSAPGRGRETRYF	TGCAGTGCCCCGGGACGGGGGCGAGAGACCCGGTACTTC
TRBV28	.	TRBJ2-7	TRBD1	CASSAGRTGFYEQYF	TGTGCCAGCAGTGCAGGCCGGACAGGATTTTACGAGCAGTACTTC
TRBV12-3/TRBV12-4	many	TRBJ2-7	.	CASSRPPSYEQYF	TGTGCCAGCAGTCGACCCCCTTCCTACGAGCAGTACTTC
TRBV4-1	.	TRBJ2-1	.	CASSQGGQGFYNEQFF	TGCGCCAGCAGCCAAGGGGGGCAGGGCTTCTACAATGAGCAGTTCTTC
TRBV6-5	many	TRBJ1-5	TRBD1	CASSPRGYSNQPQHF	TGTGCCAGCAGTCCCAGGGGGTATAGCAATCAGCCCCAGCATTTT
TRBV19	few	TRBJ1-2	.	CASSIVSGNIQRDTF	TGTGCCAGTAGTATAGTTTCTGGCAATATCCAACGCGACACCTTC
TRBV29-1	few	TRBJ2-1	TRBD2	CSVDPSGRAGYNEQFF	TGCAGCGTTGACCCTAGCGGGAGGGCCGGGTACAATGAGCAGTTCTTC
TRBV6-5	.	TRBJ2-7	.	CATLRGGYEQYF	TGTGCCACCTTAAGGGGAGGTTACGAGCAGTACTTC